The entry that follows covers one T cell receptor (beta chain) sequence. This sample is part of a study of T-cell memory formation after mild COVID-19. 5'RACE primed from the constant segment yielded TCR alpha and TCR beta cDNA libraries bearing sample barcodes and UMIs. TCRdb redid the calling of the 5' RACE reads with MiXCR, one entry per CDR3 protein. The repertoire holds around 400,000 distinct CDR3 sequences, less than 25% seen once, with 8.8% in the top ten. This clonotype was obtained from an adult woman who had mild COVID-19 (a few samples of this study predate the infection). Cell type and time point are not known. Sequencing was done on a sample of PBMCs or a T cell subset sorted from them (not recorded which).

This CDR3 is CSARGSGAGEAFF. In DNA, the CDR3 is TGCAGCGCCAGGGGGTCAGGGGCCGGGGAAGCTTTCTTT. The chain uses TRBV29-1 and TRBJ1-1; TRBD1 agrees at 7 bases. The CDR3 has 13 amino acids. The germline CDR1 and CDR2 sequences are SQVTM and ANQGSEA. V was pared by 7 bases and J by 8 bases, with 13 bases of the junction left unmatched.